This T cell receptor (beta chain) was observed in a study of blood T cell repertoires in COVID-19. Study-level background: There were acute and convalescent COVID-19 samples, and they came from the United States, Italy and Spain. PBMCs, B-cell-depleted T cells, or T cells provided the cDNA or gDNA that made up the material.

This clone appeared once. V was trimmed by 1 base and J by 0 bases, leaving 8 bases between them. Looked up from germline, CDR1 is MNHEY and CDR2 is SMNVEV (reference sequence). This CDR3 contains 15 residues. Study members were between roughly 18 and 89 years old and lived in some 22 US regions. Researchers sorted participants into cohorts using their self-reported clinical history. Profiled with immunoSEQ multiplex PCR; TCRdb holds only in-frame clones, not every one. The sample consists of roughly 160,000 clones, 65% to 85% of them appearing once. The origin of this receptor is a middle-aged woman with acute COVID-19. The specimen was PBMCs or T cells enriched from blood (not recorded which). This chain connects TRBV27 to TRBJ2-3; no clear D. The CDR3 sequence: CASSLYSPSTDTQYF. Written as DNA, the CDR3 is TGTGCCAGCAGTTTATACAGCCCAAGCACAGATACGCAGTATTTT.